Reported below is one T cell receptor (beta chain). Multiplex PCR in two rounds served to amplify TCR beta CDR3 from genomic DNA. Primers specific to each TRBV and TRBJ gene were used in first-round PCR. TCRdb redid the calling of the multiplex PCR reads with MiXCR, one entry per CDR3 protein. The table lists around 26,000 distinct CDR3 sequences, around 40% of them singletons. This specimen belongs to a study of prognosis after radiotherapy for stage I lung cancer. Study-wide context: The biologically effective dose of the SBRT radiotherapy was at least 100 Gy, given over 3 to 5 fractions.

The length of the CDR3 is 15 residues. Germline CDR1 is SGHTA and CDR2 is FQGNSA. Trimming cost V 7 bases and J 3 bases; bases outside gene matches: 6. All patients were node-negative on CT and PET/CT, without prior chemotherapy, radiotherapy or other malignancies. J is TRBJ2-2 and V is TRBV7-2; 9 bases agree with TRBD2. This material consisted of PBMCs, taken before or after stereotactic body radiation therapy (not recorded which). The sequence was collected from a donor at least 50 years old with non-small cell lung cancer. Here the CDR3 reads CASTPGLAYTGELFF. The DNA of the CDR3 is TGTGCCAGCACTCCGGGACTAGCATACACCGGGGAGCTGTTTTTT.